These 5 T cell receptor beta chains came from one sample sequenced in a study of blood T cell repertoires in COVID-19. Data came from immunoSEQ multiplex PCR; TCRdb stores just in-frame clones and leaves some out. The sample holds 170,000 or so clones; 87% are singletons and the top ten take roughly 0.85%. Material: peripheral blood. The receptor set was obtained from a woman between 18 and 29 years old who had recovered from COVID-19.

The chain has TRBV4-3 and TRBJ2-7, with 12 bases matching TRBD2. CDR1 and CDR2 (germline): LGHNA, YSLEER. V dropped 0 bases and J dropped 3; count of bases not matched to a gene: 0. The CDR3 totals 15 residues. The CDR3 here is CASSQEGLAGYEQYF. CDR3 bases: TGCGCCAGCAGCCAAGAGGGACTAGCGGGCTACGAGCAGTACTTC.

This clone has only one observation. The chain uses TRBV11-2 and TRBJ1-2; the D is unclear. The CDR3 totals 11 residues. Trimming removed 10 bases from V and 3 bases from J, with 9 bases in between. The germline V gene has CDR1 SGHAT and CDR2 FQNNGV. Here the CDR3 reads CATRSDYGYTF. For the CDR3, the DNA is TGTGCCACCCGTAGTGACTATGGCTACACCTTC.

This clone has only a few counts. The J gene is TRBJ1-3, the V gene TRBV18, with unresolved D. Deletions cut 2 bases from V and 0 bases from J, with 8 bases between. The CDR3 consists of 15 residues. Germline assignment: CDR1 KGHSH and CDR2 LQKENI. The CDR3 DNA reads as TGTGCCAGCTCACCAGTCCCGGGCTCTGGAAACACCATATATTTT. Encoded protein: CASSPVPGSGNTIYF. The full variable domain, rest sourced from reference TRBV18 and TRBJ1-3, is NAGVMQNPRHLVRRRGQEARLRCSPMKGHSHVYWYRQLPEEGLKFMVYLQKENIIDESGMPKERFSAEFPKEGPSILRIQQVVRGDSAAYFCASSPVPGSGNTIYFGEGSWLTVV.

This chain connects TRBV10-2 to TRBJ1-2; 7 bases are shared with TRBD1. The CDR3 length is 14 residues. The V gene's germline CDR1 is WSHSY and CDR2 SAAADI. Trimming removed 7 bases from V and 2 bases from J; junction bases left unmatched: 7. Written as DNA, the CDR3 is TGCGCCAGCAATCGACAGGGCGGAAACTATGGCTACACCTTC. It specifies CASNRQGGNYGYTF.

The chain recombines TRBV24-1 with TRBJ2-1, with a tentative D call TRBD2 (6 bases). Germline loops: CDR1 KGHDR, CDR2 SFDVKD. The CDR3 is made up of 13 amino acids. Between the trimmed V and J ends, which lost 3 bases and 8 bases, there was a span of 10 bases. CDR3 bases: TGTGCCACCAGTGATGCAGGGAGGCATGAGCAGTTCTTC. This translates into CATSDAGRHEQFF.